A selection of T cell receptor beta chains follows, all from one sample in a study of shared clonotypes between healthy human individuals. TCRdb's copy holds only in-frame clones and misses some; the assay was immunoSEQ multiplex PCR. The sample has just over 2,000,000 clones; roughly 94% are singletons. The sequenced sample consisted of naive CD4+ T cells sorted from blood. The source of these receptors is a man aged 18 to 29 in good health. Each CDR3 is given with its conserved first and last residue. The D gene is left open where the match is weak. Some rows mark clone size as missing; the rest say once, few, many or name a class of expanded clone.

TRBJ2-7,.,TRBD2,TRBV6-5,CASSYSKLAGAYEQYF,TGTGCCAGCAGTTACTCGAAACTAGCGGGAGCCTACGAGCAGTACTTC
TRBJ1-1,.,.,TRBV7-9,CASSLVPMRSEAFF,TGTGCCAGCAGCTTAGTGCCCATGAGATCTGAAGCTTTCTTT
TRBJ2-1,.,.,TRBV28,CASRNLQGRGNNEQFF,TGTGCCAGCAGGAATTTACAGGGAAGGGGGAATAATGAGCAGTTCTTC
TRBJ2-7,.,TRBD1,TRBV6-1,CASSTRTGSYEQYF,TGTGCCAGCAGTACCCGGACAGGGTCCTACGAGCAGTACTTC
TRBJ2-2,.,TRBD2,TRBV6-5,CASSYSTSRNTGELFF,TGTGCCAGCAGTTACTCGACTAGCCGTAACACCGGGGAGCTGTTTTTT
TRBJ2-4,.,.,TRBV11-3,CASSLADIAKNIQYF,TGTGCCAGCAGCCTAGCAGATATAGCCAAAAACATTCAGTACTTC
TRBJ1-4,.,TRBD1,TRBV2,CASSPGTGNEKLFF,TGTGCCAGCAGCCCCGGGACAGGGAACGAAAAACTGTTTTTT
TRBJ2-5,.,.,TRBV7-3,CASSPTLGEWETQYF,TGTGCCAGCAGCCCCACCCTGGGGGAATGGGAGACCCAGTACTTC
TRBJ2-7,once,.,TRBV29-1,CSPEQGLDF,TGCAGCCCCGAACAGGGTTTGGACTTC
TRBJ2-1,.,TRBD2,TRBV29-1,CSVVARGGAQFF,TGCAGCGTTGTGGCCCGCGGGGGGGCGCAGTTCTTC
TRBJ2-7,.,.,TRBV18,CASSGQGYEQYF,TGTGCCAGCTCAGGGCAGGGCTACGAGCAGTACTTC
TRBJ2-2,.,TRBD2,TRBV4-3,CASSQELGGRDTGELFF,TGCGCCAGCAGCCAAGAATTGGGAGGGAGGGACACCGGGGAGCTGTTTTTT
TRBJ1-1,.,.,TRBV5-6,CASSLVGEAFF,TGTGCCAGCAGCTTGGTTGGTGAAGCTTTCTTT
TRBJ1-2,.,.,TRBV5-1,CASSFWEGYGYTF,TGCGCCAGCAGCTTCTGGGAGGGCTATGGCTACACCTTC
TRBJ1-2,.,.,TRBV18,CASSPTDTSNYGYTF,TGTGCCAGCTCACCGACGGACACTTCTAACTATGGCTACACCTTC
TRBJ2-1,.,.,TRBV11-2,CASSLGLMNNEQFF,TGTGCCAGCAGCTTAGGACTTATGAACAATGAGCAGTTCTTC
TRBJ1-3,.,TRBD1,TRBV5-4,CASSTQGGLASGNTIYF,TGTGCCAGCAGTACCCAGGGGGGCCTCGCCTCTGGAAACACCATATATTTT
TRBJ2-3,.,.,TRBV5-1,CASSLEGGQVDTQYF,TGCGCCAGCAGCTTGGAAGGGGGGCAAGTAGATACGCAGTATTTT
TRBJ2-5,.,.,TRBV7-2,CASTRGVALLTQETQYF,TGTGCCAGCACTCGAGGGGTAGCCCTTCTGACCCAAGAGACCCAGTACTTC
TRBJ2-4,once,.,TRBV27,CASSLSQAPGVNIQYF,TGTGCCAGCAGTTTATCCCAAGCGCCAGGGGTGAACATTCAGTACTTC
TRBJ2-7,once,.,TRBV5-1,CASSLDAVPYEQYF,TGCGCCAGCAGCTTGGACGCGGTACCCTACGAGCAGTACTTC
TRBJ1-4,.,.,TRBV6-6,CASSPRQLEKLFF,TGTGCCAGCAGTCCTAGACAACTTGAAAAACTGTTTTTT
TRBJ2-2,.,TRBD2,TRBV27,CASSSKPGLYNTGELFF,TGTGCCAGCAGTTCAAAGCCGGGACTATATAACACCGGGGAGCTGTTTTTT
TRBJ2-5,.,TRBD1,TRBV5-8,CASSLGQGIQETQYF,TGTGCCAGCAGCCTGGGACAGGGGATCCAAGAGACCCAGTACTTC
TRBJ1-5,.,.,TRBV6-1,CASTPPGAGNQPQHF,TGTGCCAGCACCCCTCCGGGCGCGGGCAATCAGCCCCAGCATTTT
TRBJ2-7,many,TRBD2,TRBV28,CATSGGTHEQYF,TGTGCCACCTCCGGGGGGACCCACGAGCAGTACTTC
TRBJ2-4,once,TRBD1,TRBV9,CASSTQTGGGGNIQYF,TGTGCCAGCAGCACCCAAACAGGGGGTGGTGGAAACATTCAGTACTTC
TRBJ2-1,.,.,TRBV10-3,CAIRKETQYNEQFF,TGTGCCATCAGGAAAGAGACACAGTACAATGAGCAGTTCTTC
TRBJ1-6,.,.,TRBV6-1,CASAGTSNSPLHF,TGTGCCAGCGCCGGGACATCTAATTCACCCCTCCACTTT
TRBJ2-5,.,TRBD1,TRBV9,CASSVAVRGTVQETQYF,TGTGCCAGCAGCGTAGCCGTCAGAGGGACAGTCCAAGAGACCCAGTACTTC
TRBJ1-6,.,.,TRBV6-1,CASSEFVGSPLHF,TGTGCCAGCAGTGAATTTGTGGGATCACCCCTCCACTTT
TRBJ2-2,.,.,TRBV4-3,CASSQDRNTGELFF,TGCGCCAGCAGCCAAGACAGGAACACCGGGGAGCTGTTTTTT
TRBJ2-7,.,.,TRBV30,CAWSARGLRREQYF,TGTGCCTGGAGCGCCAGGGGTTTGAGGCGCGAGCAGTACTTC
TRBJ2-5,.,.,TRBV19,CATTGGGAGEETQYF,TGTGCCACCACCGGTGGGGGGGCGGGTGAGGAGACCCAGTACTTC
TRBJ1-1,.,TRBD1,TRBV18,CASSPPGTGYTEAFF,TGTGCCAGCTCACCACCGGGGACAGGGTACACTGAAGCTTTCTTT
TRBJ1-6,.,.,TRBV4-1,CASSPPRSSSNSPLHF,TGCGCCAGCAGCCCGCCGAGGTCTTCTAGTAATTCACCCCTCCACTTT
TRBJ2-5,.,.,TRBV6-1,CASRGIVPETQYF,TGTGCCAGCAGGGGGATAGTTCCAGAGACCCAGTACTTC